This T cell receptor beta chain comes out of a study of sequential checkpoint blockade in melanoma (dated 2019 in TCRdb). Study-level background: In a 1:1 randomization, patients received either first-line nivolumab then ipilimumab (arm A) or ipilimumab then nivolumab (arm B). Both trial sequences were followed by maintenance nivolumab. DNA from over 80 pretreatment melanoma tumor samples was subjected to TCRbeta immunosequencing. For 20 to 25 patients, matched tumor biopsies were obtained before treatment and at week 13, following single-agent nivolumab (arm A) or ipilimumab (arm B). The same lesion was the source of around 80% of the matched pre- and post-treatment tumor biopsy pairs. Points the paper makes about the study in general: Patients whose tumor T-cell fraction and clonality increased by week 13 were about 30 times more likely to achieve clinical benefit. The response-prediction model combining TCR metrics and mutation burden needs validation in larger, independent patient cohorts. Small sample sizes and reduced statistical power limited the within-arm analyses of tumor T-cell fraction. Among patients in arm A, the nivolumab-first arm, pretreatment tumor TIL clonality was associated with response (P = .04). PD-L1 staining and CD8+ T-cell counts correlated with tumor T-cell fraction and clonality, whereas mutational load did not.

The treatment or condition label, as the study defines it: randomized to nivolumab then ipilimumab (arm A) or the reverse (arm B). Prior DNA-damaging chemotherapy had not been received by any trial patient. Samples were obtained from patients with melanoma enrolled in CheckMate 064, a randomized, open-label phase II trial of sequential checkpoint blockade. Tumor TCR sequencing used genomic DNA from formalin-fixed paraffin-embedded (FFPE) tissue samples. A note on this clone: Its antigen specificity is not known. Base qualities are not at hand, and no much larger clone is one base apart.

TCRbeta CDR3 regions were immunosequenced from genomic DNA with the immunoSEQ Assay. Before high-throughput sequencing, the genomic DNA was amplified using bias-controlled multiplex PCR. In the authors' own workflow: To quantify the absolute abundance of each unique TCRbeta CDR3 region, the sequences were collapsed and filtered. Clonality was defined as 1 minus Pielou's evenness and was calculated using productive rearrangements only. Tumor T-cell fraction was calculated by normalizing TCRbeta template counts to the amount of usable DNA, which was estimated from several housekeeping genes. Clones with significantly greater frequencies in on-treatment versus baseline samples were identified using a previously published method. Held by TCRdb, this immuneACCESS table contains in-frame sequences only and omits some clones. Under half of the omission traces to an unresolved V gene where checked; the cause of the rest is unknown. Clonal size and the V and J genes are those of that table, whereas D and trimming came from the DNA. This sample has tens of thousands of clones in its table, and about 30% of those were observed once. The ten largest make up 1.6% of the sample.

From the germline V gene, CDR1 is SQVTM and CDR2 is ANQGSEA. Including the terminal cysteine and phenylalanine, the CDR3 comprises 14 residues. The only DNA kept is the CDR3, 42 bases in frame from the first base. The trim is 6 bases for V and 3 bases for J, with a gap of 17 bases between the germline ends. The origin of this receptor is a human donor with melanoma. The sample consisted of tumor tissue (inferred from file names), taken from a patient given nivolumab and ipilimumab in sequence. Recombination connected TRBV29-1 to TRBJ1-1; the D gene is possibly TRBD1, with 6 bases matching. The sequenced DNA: TGCAGCGTGGAGCCGTTAAGGGGGGACACTGAAGCTTTCTTT. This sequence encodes CSVEPLRGDTEAFF. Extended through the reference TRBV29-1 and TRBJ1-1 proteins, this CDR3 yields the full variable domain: SAVISQKPSRDICQRGTSLTIQCQVDSQVTMMFWYRQQPGQSLTLIATANQGSEATYESGFVIDKFPISRPNLTFSTLTVSNMSPEDSSIYLCSVEPLRGDTEAFFGQGTRLTVV.